Shown below are 3 T cell receptor beta chains from a single sample sequenced in a study. TCRdb used MiXCR to reprocess the RT-PCR reads, holding one entry per CDR3 protein. The table shows more than 600,000 distinct CDR3 sequences, with 13% to 15% occurring only once. Specimen: memory CD4+ T cells from blood. The receptors derive from a female donor in good health, serving as a healthy control.

This clonotype was seen repeatedly, ten times or more. The chain employs TRBV12-3 or TRBV12-4 and TRBJ2-7; D may be TRBD2 (5 bases). The CDR3 totals 16 residues. The V and J ends lost 4 bases and 5 bases respectively, with 21 bases between them. For the CDR3, the DNA is TGTGCCAGCAGTTCCCGTCGTGTAGGGCCGAGGGACGAGCAGTACTTC. Its translation is CASSSRRVGPRDEQYF.

This clonotype occurred many times. The chain carries TRBV7-6 and TRBJ2-3; 15 nucleotides line up with TRBD2. Unmatched junction bases numbered 4, after V lost 3 bases and J lost 6 bases. The CDR3 spans 16 residues. Germline lookup yields CDR1 SGHVS and CDR2 FNYEAQ. The CDR3 region is CASSLGLAGGSDTQYF. In DNA form, the CDR3 reads TGTGCCAGCAGCTTGGGACTAGCGGGAGGCTCCGATACGCAGTATTTT.

This clonotype occurred a few times. The rearrangement uses TRBV29-1 and TRBJ2-7; TRBD1 might be the D (6 bases). The CDR3 has 13 amino acids. The V and J ends lost 2 bases and 2 bases respectively, with 10 bases between them. Germline-derived CDR1 and CDR2 are SQVTM and ANQGSEA. The CDR3 nucleotides read TGCAGCGTTGAACAGGGGCCGCCCTACGAGCAGTACTTC. Its protein is CSVEQGPPYEQYF.